Listed below are T cell receptor beta chains from one sample, sequenced in a study of shared clonotypes between healthy human individuals. Sequenced by immunoSEQ multiplex PCR; TCRdb stores in-frame clones only, minus some. The table lists about 1 million clones, about 80% of them singletons. Sequencing used memory CD4+ T cells sorted from blood. The receptor set was obtained from a man between 18 and 35 years old in good health. The CDR3 runs from the conserved cysteine through the conserved F or W. A D gene is named only where the DNA matches it firmly. The size field is filled for only some rows; it gives once, few, many or a size class.

TRBV29-1,TRBD1,13,NA,TRBJ1-2,TGCAGCGCCCTGAGACAGGGAGACTATGGCTACACCTTC,CSALRQGDYGYTF
TRBV7-2,NA,15,NA,TRBJ2-6,TGTGCCAGCAGCTCACAAGTCTCTGGGGCCAACGTCCTGACTTTC,CASSSQVSGANVLTF
TRBV6-1,NA,13,NA,TRBJ1-3,TGTGCCAGCAGTGAAAACACGGGAAACACCATATATTTT,CASSENTGNTIYF
TRBV9,NA,17,once,TRBJ2-6,TGTGCCAGCAGCGTAGATGCAGGGGCGCGAGGGGCCAACGTCCTGACTTTC,CASSVDAGARGANVLTF
TRBV29-1,TRBD1,14,NA,TRBJ2-7,TGCAGCGTTCTACCCCACAGGGGGGCCTACGAGCAGTACTTC,CSVLPHRGAYEQYF
TRBV5-1,TRBD1,20,NA,TRBJ2-6,TGCGCCAGCAGCTTGGCGCCGCTCGGGACAGCAGTCTCTGGGGCCAACGTCCTGACTTTC,CASSLAPLGTAVSGANVLTF
TRBV7-8,NA,13,NA,TRBJ2-5,TGTGCCAGCAGTACCCAGACCGGGGAGACCCAGTACTTC,CASSTQTGETQYF
TRBV10-2,NA,15,NA,TRBJ1-2,TGCGCCAGCAGTGAAAGGCGCAAGGCTAACTATGGCTACACCTTC,CASSERRKANYGYTF
TRBV5-6,NA,15,NA,TRBJ2-3,TGTGCCAGCAATCCGGGACTCACATTCTCCGATACGCAGTATTTT,CASNPGLTFSDTQYF
TRBV10-3,NA,16,NA,TRBJ2-2,TGTGCCATCAGTCCCCCCCCCGGGACACACACCGGGGAGCTGTTTTTT,CAISPPPGTHTGELFF
TRBV4-3,NA,16,NA,TRBJ2-5,TGCGCCAGCAGCCAAGATCTTGCAGCGGGCCAAGAGACCCAGTACTTC,CASSQDLAAGQETQYF
TRBV5-6,NA,13,NA,TRBJ2-5,TGTGCCAGCAGCTCTCGGGCCCCTCGGGACCAGTACTTC,CASSSRAPRDQYF
TRBV5-1,TRBD1,14,once,TRBJ2-7,TGCGCCAGCAGCCTACAGGGGGAGGCCTACGAGCAGTACTTC,CASSLQGEAYEQYF
TRBV29-1,NA,13,NA,TRBJ2-2,TGCAGCGTTGGCGGGGTTTTCACCGGGGAGCTGTTTTTT,CSVGGVFTGELFF
TRBV14,TRBD2,14,NA,TRBJ2-1,TGTGCCAGCAGCTGGGCTAGCGGGGGCAATGAGCAGTTCTTC,CASSWASGGNEQFF
TRBV29-1,NA,15,NA,TRBJ1-5,TGCGGCGTTGCGGTTGGGGCCGGTAGCAATCAGCCCCAGCATTTT,CGVAVGAGSNQPQHF
TRBV5-1,TRBD1,14,NA,TRBJ1-1,TGCGCCAGCAGCTTCGGACAGGGGAGCCCTGAAGCTTTCTTT,CASSFGQGSPEAFF
TRBV19,NA,14,NA,TRBJ2-7,TGTGCCAGTAGTAGCCCGAAACCAACCTACGAGCAGTACTTC,CASSSPKPTYEQYF
TRBV5-4,NA,15,few,TRBJ2-6,TGTGCCAGCAGCTTGGAGGGTTCAGGGGCCAACGTCCTGACTTTC,CASSLEGSGANVLTF
TRBV11-3,NA,14,NA,TRBJ2-3,TGTGCCAGCAGCCGGGGCGACGGTACAGATACGCAGTATTTT,CASSRGDGTDTQYF
TRBV11-1,NA,13,NA,TRBJ1-2,TGTGCCAGCAGCTTAGAGGACGCAGGCGGCTACACCTTC,CASSLEDAGGYTF
TRBV10-3,NA,14,NA,TRBJ1-1,TGTGCCATCAGTCCGACAGGAGGGAACACTGAAGCTTTCTTT,CAISPTGGNTEAFF
TRBV4-1,NA,14,few,TRBJ1-5,TGCGCCAGCAGCCAGGCAGGAATCAATCAGCCCCAGCATTTT,CASSQAGINQPQHF
TRBV11-2,NA,14,NA,TRBJ1-1,TGTGCCAGCAGCCTCATACAGGGGAACACTGAAGCTTTCTTT,CASSLIQGNTEAFF
TRBV6-5,NA,14,NA,TRBJ2-2,TGTGCCAGCAGTTACTCGTCTTTGGGAGGGGAGCTGTTTTTT,CASSYSSLGGELFF
TRBV27,NA,15,NA,TRBJ2-7,TGTGCCAGCAGTTTCCGGGACACATCCTCCTACGAGCAGTACTTC,CASSFRDTSSYEQYF
TRBV28,TRBD1,14,NA,TRBJ1-1,TGTGCCAGCAGGGGGCAGGGGGAGAACACTGAAGCTTTCTTT,CASRGQGENTEAFF
TRBV2,TRBD1,16,NA,TRBJ2-2,TGTGCCAGCATCGACAGGACAGGGGATGTGGGCGGGGAGCTGTTTTTT,CASIDRTGDVGGELFF
TRBV11-2,NA,14,NA,TRBJ1-2,TGTGCCAGCAGCTCAATACAGGGTTTCTATGGCTACACCTTC,CASSSIQGFYGYTF
TRBV10-3,TRBD1,16,NA,TRBJ2-1,TGTGCCATCAGTGAGCCTCCGCCGACAGGGAAGAATGAGCAGTTCTTC,CAISEPPPTGKNEQFF
TRBV30,NA,13,NA,TRBJ2-3,TGTGCCTGGGCATCAGGGAAGGGAGATACGCAGTATTTT,CAWASGKGDTQYF
TRBV5-1,TRBD1,17,NA,TRBJ1-1,TGCGCCAGCAGCTTGGGGGGGACAGGTTTTTTTGACACTGAAGCTTTCTTT,CASSLGGTGFFDTEAFF
TRBV18,NA,15,NA,TRBJ1-4,TGTGCCAGCTCACCTACAGGGCTAACTAATGAAAAACTGTTTTTT,CASSPTGLTNEKLFF
TRBV5-1,NA,14,NA,TRBJ2-2,TGCGCCAGCAGGACGAGCAGTAACACCGGGGAGCTGTTTTTT,CASRTSSNTGELFF
TRBV16,NA,15,NA,TRBJ1-4,TGTGCCAGCAGCCCGTCGAGGGCCACCGCTGCAAAACTGTTTTTT,CASSPSRATAAKLFF
TRBV15,NA,13,NA,TRBJ1-2,TGTGCCACCAGCAGGGCGCCTGGGGGTGGCTACACCTTC,CATSRAPGGGYTF
TRBV4-3,TRBD1,15,NA,TRBJ1-2,TGCGCCAGCAGCCAAGGACAGGGAGGGTCAGATGGCTACACCTTC,CASSQGQGGSDGYTF
TRBV19,TRBD1,14,NA,TRBJ1-2,TGTGCCAGTAGTACTCTGACAGGGAACTATGGCTACACCTTC,CASSTLTGNYGYTF
TRBV11-2,NA,16,few,TRBJ1-1,TGTGCCAGCAGACCCACCCCCCGTTACCCGAACACTGAAGCTTTCTTT,CASRPTPRYPNTEAFF
TRBV28,TRBD2,14,NA,TRBJ2-3,TGTGCCAGCAGGACTAGCACTAGCACAGATACGCAGTATTTT,CASRTSTSTDTQYF